The 22 T cell receptor beta chains presented below share a single source sample, sequenced in a study of shared clonotypes between healthy human individuals. The data were produced by immunoSEQ multiplex PCR, yet TCRdb's version contains in-frame clones alone and is incomplete. The table lists approximately 2,000,000 clones, around 92% of them singletons. What was sequenced was naive CD4+ T cells from PBMCs. Subset in this sample: CD45RA+ positively selected. Every receptor here comes from a man aged 18 to 29 in good health. Some clones in this sample may be carry-over from other donors' samples.

The chain employs TRBV7-2 and TRBJ2-1; D possibly matches TRBD1 or TRBD2 (5 bases each). CDR3 length: 13 residues. The ends were cut back, 5 bases at V and 13 bases at J, with 18 bases in the middle. Germline assignment: CDR1 SGHTA and CDR2 FQGNSA. The CDR3 loop reads CASSPIGVGRQFF. In DNA form, the CDR3 reads TGTGCCAGCAGCCCAATAGGGGTTGGGAGACAGTTCTTC.

The chain uses TRBV6-1 and TRBJ1-2, with 10 positions matching TRBD1. V was pared by 5 bases and J by 13 bases, with 13 bases of the junction left unmatched. The CDR3 totals 14 residues. CDR1 is MNHNS, CDR2 SASEGT, per germline. Written as DNA, the CDR3 is TGTGCCAGCAGTACCGCCGGGACAGGGGTAACCTGCACCTTC. Its protein product is CASSTAGTGVTCTF.

The chain combines TRBV9 with TRBJ2-7, with D tentatively TRBD1 (5 bases). The CDR3 length is 14 residues. Trimming took off 4 bases at V and 2 bases at J, with 13 bases between the two ends. Germline assignment: CDR1 SGDLS and CDR2 YYNGEE. DNA of the CDR3: TGTGCCAGCAGCCCTTTGGGGCTAGCCTACGAGCAGTACTTC. This sequence encodes CASSPLGLAYEQYF. Full variable domain (outside the CDR3, taken from reference TRBV9 and TRBJ2-7): DSGVTQTPKHLITATGQRVTLRCSPRSGDLSVYWYQQSLDQGLQFLIQYYNGEERAKGNILERFSAQQFPDLHSELNLSSLELGDSALYFCASSPLGLAYEQYFGPGTRLTVT.

Notes on this clone: Other DNA sequences of this sample code for an identical CDR3. The chain couples TRBV19 to TRBJ1-1; no reliable D call. The length of the CDR3 is 14 residues. Trimming shortened V by 1 base and J by 1 base, and 7 bases separated the two germline ends. Germline CDR1 LNHDA, CDR2 SQIVND (reference sequence). This CDR3 reads CASSIVRGNTEAFF. CDR3 bases: TGTGCCAGTAGTATAGTACGGGGGAACACTGAAGCTTTCTTT.

This clone was seen once. The chain is built from TRBV27 and TRBJ2-5, with D possibly matching TRBD1 (5 bases). The CDR3 consists of 14 residues. Trimming pared 5 bases from V and 1 base from J, leaving 11 bases between. The V gene's germline CDR1 is MNHEY and CDR2 SMNVEV (reference sequence). The CDR3 reads CASSARTSQETQYF. In DNA, the CDR3 is TGTGCCAGCAGTGCCAGGACAAGCCAAGAGACCCAGTACTTC.

The chain carries TRBV18 and TRBJ2-1; 7 positions agree with TRBD2. Trimming took 2 bases from V and 0 from J; bases not matched to a gene: 13. The germline V gene has CDR1 KGHSH and CDR2 LQKENI. The CDR3 length is 19 residues. This CDR3 is CASSPSRGFGGSSYNEQFF. In DNA, the CDR3 is TGTGCCAGCTCACCATCTCGGGGCTTCGGGGGGTCCTCCTACAATGAGCAGTTCTTC.

V is TRBV28 and J is TRBJ2-7; possibly TRBD1 for D (5 bases). The CDR3 loop spans 16 amino acids. V shed 6 bases and J shed 3 bases, with 21 bases lying between them. Germline CDR1 and CDR2: MDHEN and SYDVKM. The chain's CDR3 is CASSSSKGLSNYEQYF. As DNA, the CDR3 is TGTGCCAGCAGCTCCTCGAAGGGGCTATCTAACTACGAGCAGTACTTC.

The chain has TRBV9 and TRBJ1-1, with D perhaps matching TRBD1 (5 bases). Per germline, CDR1 SGDLS and CDR2 YYNGEE. The CDR3 is 14 residues long. Trimming removed 2 bases from V and 5 bases from J, with 13 bases in between. CDR3 nucleotide sequence: TGTGCCAGCAGCGTGGGGCTGCCCGGAACTGAAGCTTTCTTT. Translated, it gives CASSVGLPGTEAFF.

The chain carries TRBV5-1 and TRBJ2-1; D is undetermined. The length of the CDR3 is 15 residues. Germline CDR1 SGHRS, CDR2 YFSETQ. V shed 0 bases and J shed 9 bases, with 16 bases lying between them. The CDR3 spells CASSLARPEVGEQFF. In nucleotides, the CDR3 is TGCGCCAGCAGCTTGGCGAGACCGGAAGTAGGTGAGCAGTTCTTC.

The V gene is TRBV6-5, the J gene TRBJ1-5; D perhaps matches TRBD1 (5 bases). CDR1 is MNHEY, CDR2 SVGAGI, per germline. V was pared by 2 bases and J by 5 bases, with 13 bases between. This CDR3 comprises 15 residues. CDR3 coding DNA: TGTGCCAGCAGTTACCGGGGTGGAGGGGATCAGCCCCAGCATTTT. This sequence encodes CASSYRGGGDQPQHF.

The chain uses TRBV6-6 and TRBJ1-1; D uncertain. Between the trimmed V and J ends, which lost 6 bases and 1 base, there was a span of 12 bases. There are 14 residues in the CDR3. The germline CDR1 and CDR2 sequences are MNHNY and SVGAGI (reference sequence). CDR3 loop: CASSPFTGNTEAFF. Here the CDR3 DNA reads TGTGCCAGCAGCCCTTTCACGGGGAACACTGAAGCTTTCTTT.

This sequence joins TRBV7-2 and TRBJ1-1, with a weak D call TRBD1 (6 bases). The germline V and J ends were trimmed by 5 bases and 4 bases, with 14 bases remaining between them. CDR1 is SGHTA and CDR2 is FQGNSA in the germline V gene. This CDR3 is built from 14 residues. CDR3 in amino acids: CASSLIGGGTEAFF. The CDR3 bases are TGTGCCAGCAGCCTCATTGGAGGGGGCACTGAAGCTTTCTTT.

The chain joins TRBV5-6 to TRBJ2-3; D remains unclear. Trimming took off 0 bases at V and 0 bases at J, with 8 bases between the two ends. The germline CDR1 and CDR2 sequences are SGHDT and YYEEEE. CDR3 length: 15 residues. Here the CDR3 DNA reads TGTGCCAGCAGCTTGGAGGGCGTGAGCACAGATACGCAGTATTTT. Translation gives CASSLEGVSTDTQYF.

This clone came up once. The chain employs TRBV18 and TRBJ2-7; D could derive from TRBD1 or TRBD2 (6 bases each). The CDR3 sequence is 15 residues long. Germline-derived CDR1 and CDR2 are KGHSH and LQKENI. V lost 3 bases and J 4 bases, leaving 16 bases between the germline ends. This chain's CDR3 is CASSPGGRNNYEQYF. Here the CDR3 DNA reads TGTGCCAGCTCACCGGGGGGCAGGAACAATTACGAGCAGTACTTC.

The chain joins TRBV14 to TRBJ2-7; D assignment may be TRBD1 or TRBD2 (5 bases each). The CDR3 loop spans 14 amino acids. V was pared by 2 bases and J by 7 bases, with 15 bases between. The germline V gene has CDR1 SGHDN and CDR2 FVKESK. In nucleotides, the CDR3 is TGTGCCAGCAGCCAATCTTTTTACAGGAGGGAGCAGTACTTC. Amino acid sequence: CASSQSFYRREQYF.

The rearrangement links TRBV30 to TRBJ2-3, with no clear D. The CDR3 runs 12 residues. V lost 1 base and J 6 bases, leaving 8 bases between the germline ends. Germline CDR1 GTSNPN, CDR2 SVGIG (reference sequence). The CDR3 DNA is TGTGCCTGGAGTGCCCCCGGGGATACGCAGTATTTT. Its protein is CAWSAPGDTQYF.

In its sample, this clone was seen once. Distinct nucleotide sequences in the sample also encode this CDR3. The gene calls are TRBV29-1 and TRBJ2-7; 7 positions agree with TRBD1. V shed 7 bases, J shed 2 bases, and the junction held 2 bases outside the gene matches. Looked up from germline, CDR1 is SQVTM and CDR2 is ANQGSEA. CDR3 length: 11 residues. The CDR3 is CSGGQTYEQYF. The CDR3 DNA is TGCAGCGGGGGACAGACCTACGAGCAGTACTTC.

Points on this clone: Other DNA sequences in the sample encode the same CDR3. The chain couples TRBV7-9 to TRBJ1-2, with 10 bases identical to TRBD1. Trimming cost V 5 bases and J 0 bases; bases outside gene matches: 6. The CDR3 totals 16 residues. CDR1 is SEHNR and CDR2 is FQNEAQ in the germline V gene (reference sequence). The CDR3 here is CASSLPGQGANYGYTF. The DNA of the CDR3 is TGTGCCAGCAGCCTTCCAGGACAGGGGGCTAACTATGGCTACACCTTC.

The sample holds one count of this clone. The CDR3: CASSASPRGKGSDTQYF. The CDR3 bases are TGTGCCAGCAGCGCCTCCCCCCGGGGCAAAGGGTCAGATACGCAGTATTTT. The chain joins TRBV9 to TRBJ2-3, with D perhaps TRBD1 or TRBD2 (5 bases each). CDR1 SGDLS and CDR2 YYNGEE come from the germline V gene. The CDR3 has 17 amino acids. Trimming shortened V by 3 bases and J by 4 bases, and 21 bases separated the two germline ends.

The chain couples TRBV9 to TRBJ1-2, with D perhaps TRBD1 (5 bases). The V gene lost 3 bases and the J gene lost 4 bases, with 10 bases spanning the gap. Germline assignment: CDR1 SGDLS and CDR2 YYNGEE. The CDR3 consists of 13 residues. The CDR3 region is CASSDRDSYGYTF. In nucleotides, the CDR3 is TGTGCCAGCAGCGACAGAGACAGCTATGGCTACACCTTC.

On this clone itself: Other DNA sequences in the sample encode the same CDR3. The V and J genes are TRBV7-2 and TRBJ2-7, with TRBD1 identical over 11 bases. Germline-derived CDR1 and CDR2 are SGHTA and FQGNSA. The ends lost 1 base at V and 3 bases at J; junction bases unmatched: 2. CDR3 length equals 15 residues. The CDR3 DNA reads TGTGCCAGCAGCTTAGGCGGGACAGGGGGCTACGAGCAGTACTTC. Its protein is CASSLGGTGGYEQYF.

J is TRBJ2-7 and V is TRBV5-1, with 13 positions matching TRBD2. V shed 7 bases and J 1 base; nucleotides not matched to a gene: 8. This CDR3 contains 16 residues. Germline lookup yields CDR1 SGHRS and CDR2 YFSETQ. The CDR3 loop reads CASAGTSGILSYEQYF. The CDR3 DNA reads TGCGCCAGCGCCGGGACTAGCGGGATACTTTCCTACGAGCAGTACTTC.